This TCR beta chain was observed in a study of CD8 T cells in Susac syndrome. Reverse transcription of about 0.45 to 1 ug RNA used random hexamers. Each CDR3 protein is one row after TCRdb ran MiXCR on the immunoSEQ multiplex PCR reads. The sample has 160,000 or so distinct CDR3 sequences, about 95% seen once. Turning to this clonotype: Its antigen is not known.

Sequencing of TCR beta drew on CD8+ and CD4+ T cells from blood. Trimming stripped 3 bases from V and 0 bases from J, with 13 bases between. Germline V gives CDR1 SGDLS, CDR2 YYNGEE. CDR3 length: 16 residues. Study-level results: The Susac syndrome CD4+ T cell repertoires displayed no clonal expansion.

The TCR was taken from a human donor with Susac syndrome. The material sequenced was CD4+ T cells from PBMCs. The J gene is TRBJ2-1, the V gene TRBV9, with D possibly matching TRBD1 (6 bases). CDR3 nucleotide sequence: TGTGCCAGCAGCGCGGACCAGGGGCTCTCCTACAATGAGCAGTTCTTC. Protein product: CASSADQGLSYNEQFF. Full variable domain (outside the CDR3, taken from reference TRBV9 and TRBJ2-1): DSGVTQTPKHLITATGQRVTLRCSPRSGDLSVYWYQQSLDQGLQFLIQYYNGEERAKGNILERFSAQQFPDLHSELNLSSLELGDSALYFCASSADQGLSYNEQFFGPGTRLTVL.